The 28 T cell receptor beta chains below were found in one sample sequenced in a study of T cells after yellow fever vaccination. TCRdb reprocessed the 5' RACE reads via MiXCR and lists one record per CDR3 protein. The data hold a few hundred thousand distinct CDR3 sequences, with 3.6% observed a single time. The sequences come from PBMCs, collected on the day of the yellow fever booster vaccination. The receptors here all came from a man aged 18 to 30 who received the YFV17D yellow fever vaccine.

In this sample, this clonotype turned up a few times. This chain links TRBV7-8 with TRBJ2-1; 7 positions agree with TRBD2. CDR1 and CDR2 (germline): SGHVS, FQNEAQ. Losses at the gene ends were 1 base for V and 6 bases for J; bases not matched to a gene: 3. This CDR3 region has 14 residues. CDR3 protein: CASSLEGGSNEQFF. DNA of the CDR3: TGTGCCAGCAGCTTAGAGGGCGGGAGCAATGAGCAGTTCTTC.

Ten or more counts support this clonotype. This sequence joins TRBV28 and TRBJ2-7, with 12 bases fitting TRBD1. The CDR3 has 16 amino acids. From germline, CDR1 is MDHEN and CDR2 SYDVKM. V shed 3 bases, J shed 4 bases, and the junction held 7 bases outside the gene matches. CDR3 DNA: TGTGCCAGCAGTTTTTGGGGACAGGGGGCAATTTACGAGCAGTACGTC. Protein sequence: CASSFWGQGAIYEQYV.

This clonotype was found many times. J is TRBJ1-5 and V is TRBV10-3; tentative D call: TRBD1 (6 bases). The germline V and J ends were trimmed by 5 bases and 0 bases, with 11 bases remaining between them. Germline CDR1 is ENHRY and CDR2 is SYGVKD. The CDR3 has 15 residues. The CDR3 region has the DNA TGTGCCATCAGTAAAACAGGGAATAGCAATCAGCCCCAGCATTTT. Translating it yields CAISKTGNSNQPQHF.

This clonotype has ten or more counts. The chain uses TRBV30 and TRBJ2-5; D uncertain. Trimming stripped 3 bases from V and 4 bases from J, with 15 bases between. The CDR3 is made up of 14 amino acids. Germline CDR1 reads GTSNPN; CDR2 reads SVGIG (reference sequence). CDR3 region: CAWSRAPMGETQYF. In DNA, the CDR3 is TGTGCCTGGAGCCGGGCCCCTATGGGAGAGACCCAGTACTTC.

This clonotype appeared many times. V and J are TRBV5-1 and TRBJ2-1; TRBD2 aligns across 13 bases. There are 16 residues in the CDR3. Per germline, CDR1 SGHRS and CDR2 YFSETQ. The junction had 3 bases not matched to a gene; V was cut back by 4 bases and J by 2 bases. The DNA for the CDR3 is TGCGCCAGCAGCAGGACTAGCGGGGGAACCTACAATGAGCAGTTCTTC. Translating gives CASSRTSGGTYNEQFF.

J is TRBJ2-1 and V is TRBV12-3 or TRBV12-4, with D tentatively TRBD1 (6 bases). Trimming took off 3 bases at V and 7 bases at J, with 10 bases between the two ends. The length of the CDR3 is 13 residues. CDR3: CASSFRGWNEQFF. CDR3 sequence (DNA): TGTGCCAGCAGTTTTAGGGGGTGGAATGAGCAGTTCTTC.

Many counts were recorded for this clonotype. The chain carries TRBV6-1 and TRBJ1-6; the D gene is possibly TRBD1 (5 bases). V was trimmed by 1 base and J by 9 bases, leaving 16 bases between them. Germline CDR1 is MNHNS and CDR2 is SASEGT. There are 16 residues in the CDR3. In DNA, the CDR3 is TGTGCCAGCAGTGAAGAGCAGGGTTATCGAGGTTCACCCCTCCACTTT. Protein: CASSEEQGYRGSPLHF.

This clonotype was seen repeatedly, ten times or more. The rearrangement links TRBV20-1 to TRBJ2-3; a possible D gene is TRBD1 (7 bases). The germline CDR1 and CDR2 sequences are DFQATT and SNEGSKA (reference sequence). Trimming cost V 5 bases and J 2 bases, with 17 bases left between them. This CDR3 region has 15 residues. The CDR3 region has the DNA TGCAGTGCTGAAAGGGGCGGGACAGTCACAGATACGCAGTATTTT. Translating it yields CSAERGGTVTDTQYF.

This clonotype was picked up many times. One end of the junction is discordant with germline, which a read error may explain. The V gene is TRBV7-9, the J gene TRBJ1-4; possibly TRBD1 for D (6 bases). The CDR3 is made up of 14 amino acids. CDR1 is SEHNR and CDR2 is FQNEAQ in the germline V gene (reference sequence). Here the CDR3 DNA reads TGTGCCAGCAGCCTACAGGGCCCCAATGAGAAACTGTTTTTT. Translated: CASSLQGPNEKLFF.

In this sample, this clonotype turned up many times. This chain links TRBV29-1 with TRBJ2-5, with D maybe TRBD1 (5 bases). Germline assignment: CDR1 SQVTM and CDR2 ANQGSEA. Trimming left V 5 bases short and J 4 bases short, with 14 bases between. The CDR3 is 13 residues long. The CDR3 sequence: CSVRPRGPETQYF. The CDR3 nucleotides are TGCAGCGTTCGTCCAAGGGGTCCAGAGACCCAGTACTTC.

This clonotype was detected many times. The CDR3 protein is CASSLVSIANTGELFF. In DNA form, the CDR3 reads TGTGCCAGCAGCTTAGTCTCCATCGCGAACACCGGGGAGCTGTTTTTT. V usage is TRBV7-2 and J usage is TRBJ2-2; D call uncertain. CDR1 and CDR2 (germline): SGHTA, FQGNSA. Trimming removed 1 base at V and 0 bases at J, with 9 bases between. The length of the CDR3 is 16 residues.

This clonotype was seen at least ten times. V is TRBV12-3 or TRBV12-4 and J is TRBJ1-2; D is uncertain. Trimming removed 7 bases from V and 0 bases from J, with 9 bases in between. CDR3 length equals 13 residues. This chain's CDR3 is CASTFRPNYGYTF. The CDR3, as DNA: TGTGCCAGCACCTTTCGGCCTAACTATGGCTACACCTTC.

This chain connects TRBV14 to TRBJ1-5, with 7 bases aligning to TRBD1. Germline CDR1 reads SGHDN; CDR2 reads FVKESK. Losses at the gene ends were 5 bases for V and 1 base for J; bases not matched to a gene: 5. This CDR3 has 15 amino acids. This CDR3 is CASSGGQKSNQPQHF. The CDR3 DNA reads as TGTGCCAGCAGCGGGGGACAGAAAAGCAATCAGCCCCAGCATTTT.

The sample holds a few counts of this clonotype. The CDR3 reads CSARAADSYNEQFF. The DNA of the CDR3 is TGCAGTGCTAGAGCCGCCGACAGTTACAATGAGCAGTTCTTC. The V gene is TRBV20-1, the J gene TRBJ2-1, with a tentative D call TRBD1 (5 bases). Germline-derived CDR1 and CDR2 are DFQATT and SNEGSKA (reference sequence). Trimming took off 1 base at V and 4 bases at J, with 11 bases between the two ends. The CDR3 covers 14 residues.

About this clonotype: One end of the junction varies from germline; a read error may be responsible. J is TRBJ1-3 and V is TRBV7-9; D remains unclear. The CDR3 sequence is 14 residues long. Germline V lookup: CDR1 SEHNR, CDR2 FQNEAQ (reference sequence). CDR3 DNA: TGTGCCAGCAGCTCAGTCCCAGCTGGAAACACCATATCTTTT. Protein sequence: CASSSVPAGNTISF.

This clonotype was seen a handful of times. The chain carries TRBV18 and TRBJ1-5; D perhaps matches TRBD1 (6 bases). Trimming pared 3 bases from V and 4 bases from J, leaving 13 bases between. Germline CDR1 reads KGHSH; CDR2 reads LQKENI. The CDR3 spans 15 residues. This CDR3 reads CASSPDRGYNQPQHF. CDR3 sequence (DNA): TGTGCCAGCTCACCGGACAGAGGATATAATCAGCCCCAGCATTTT.

This rearrangement joins TRBV29-1 to TRBJ1-2, with D perhaps matching TRBD1 (6 bases). Germline assignment: CDR1 SQVTM and CDR2 ANQGSEA. Trimming stripped 6 bases from V and 3 bases from J, with 14 bases between. The CDR3 spans 13 residues. In DNA, the CDR3 is TGCAGCGTCCGGGACACGGACCACTATGGCTACACCTTC. It encodes CSVRDTDHYGYTF.

This clonotype was found a few times. The chain combines TRBV7-2 with TRBJ1-2; no firm D call. V was cut by 1 base and J by 3 bases, with 6 bases left in between. Germline V lookup: CDR1 SGHTA, CDR2 FQGNSA. The length of the CDR3 is 13 residues. The CDR3 nucleotides read TGTGCCAGCAGCTTAGGTTTTGACTATGGCTACACCTTC. As protein: CASSLGFDYGYTF. The full variable domain, completed using reference TRBV7-2 and TRBJ1-2, is GAGVSQSPSNKVTEKGKDVELRCDPISGHTALYWYRQSLGQGLEFLIYFQGNSAPDKSGLPSDRFSAERTGGSVSTLTIQRTQQEDSAVYLCASSLGFDYGYTFGSGTRLTVV.

The sample holds a few counts of this clonotype. Here the CDR3 reads CASSMGANYGYTF. DNA for the CDR3: TGTGCCAGTAGTATGGGGGCTAACTATGGCTACACCTTC. This chain links TRBV19 with TRBJ1-2; D is perhaps TRBD1 (5 bases). Trimming pared 3 bases from V and 0 bases from J, leaving 5 bases between. The CDR3 contains 13 residues. Germline CDR1 LNHDA, CDR2 SQIVND (reference sequence). Full variable domain (outside the CDR3, taken from reference TRBV19 and TRBJ1-2): DGGITQSPKYLFRKEGQNVTLSCEQNLNHDAMYWYRQDPGQGLRLIYYSQIVNDFQKGDIAEGYSVSREKKESFPLTVTSAQKNPTAFYLCASSMGANYGYTFGSGTRLTVV.

The V gene is TRBV4-1, the J gene TRBJ2-1; possible D gene TRBD1, 7 bases. CDR3 length: 15 residues. CDR1 is MGHRA, CDR2 YSYEKL, per germline. The V end was cut by 1 base, the J end by 6 bases, with 13 bases between. In DNA, the CDR3 is TGCGCCAGCAGCCAAGGGAGGGGGCTCATCAATGAGCAGTTCTTC. It is translated as CASSQGRGLINEQFF.

This clonotype was found many times. The rearrangement links TRBV18 to TRBJ2-7; TRBD2 aligns across 13 bases. CDR3 length: 15 residues. J gave up 6 bases and V 4 bases, and 6 bases lay outside the gene matches. Germline lookup yields CDR1 KGHSH and CDR2 LQKENI. CDR3 bases: TGTGCCAGCTCACTCACTAGCGGGGGGGCCGCCGAGCAGTACTTC. Encoded protein: CASSLTSGGAAEQYF.

There are many counts of this clonotype. The chain recombines TRBV15 with TRBJ2-3; 9 nucleotides match TRBD2. This CDR3 has 16 residues. V dropped 0 bases and J dropped 6; count of bases not matched to a gene: 7. The germline gives CDR1 LNHNV, CDR2 YYDKDF (reference sequence). The CDR3 sequence is CATSREAGGSSDTQYF. In nucleotides, the CDR3 is TGTGCCACCAGCAGAGAAGCGGGGGGAAGTTCCGATACGCAGTATTTT.

The rearrangement uses TRBV20-1 and TRBJ2-7, with TRBD2 matching 8 bases. Germline V gene lookup returns CDR1 DFQATT and CDR2 SNEGSKA (reference sequence). The V segment lost 5 bases and the J segment 13 bases; nucleotides outside the gene matches: 16. The CDR3 extends over 13 amino acids. CDR3 loop: CSARSTVGLAAYV. In DNA, the CDR3 is TGCAGTGCTCGCTCGACCGTAGGACTAGCCGCATACGTC.

V and J are TRBV12-3 or TRBV12-4 and TRBJ2-7, with D maybe TRBD1 (6 bases). The CDR3 is 15 residues long. Trimming removed 5 bases from V and 2 bases from J, with 16 bases in between. The CDR3 DNA is TGTGCCAGCAGTCCGCCGTACAGGGTTGCCTACGAGCAGTACTTC. Amino acid sequence: CASSPPYRVAYEQYF.

This clonotype was seen a few times. This chain connects TRBV11-1 to TRBJ2-1; 9 bases fit TRBD2. CDR3 length equals 15 residues. V shed 3 bases, J shed 3 bases, and the junction held 3 bases outside the gene matches. Germline V gene lookup returns CDR1 SGHAT and CDR2 FQDESV (reference sequence). DNA for the CDR3: TGTGCCAGCAGCTTTGTAGCGGGGGTCTACAATGAGCAGTTCTTC. Translation gives CASSFVAGVYNEQFF.

The sample holds many counts of this clonotype. Written as DNA, the CDR3 is TGTGCCAGCAGTTACGGGGGAACTGGGGCCAACGTCCTGACTTTC. Translated, it gives CASSYGGTGANVLTF. This chain connects TRBV6-2 or TRBV6-3 to TRBJ2-6; D possibly matches TRBD1 or TRBD2 (5 bases each). Germline assignment: CDR1 MNHEY and CDR2 SVGEGT. The CDR3 sequence is 15 residues long. Deletions cut 2 bases from V and 2 bases from J, with 7 bases between.

This clonotype was observed at least ten times. This chain uses TRBV7-2 with TRBJ1-5; possibly TRBD1 for D (5 bases). Germline V lookup: CDR1 SGHTA, CDR2 FQGNSA. The CDR3 consists of 14 residues. With 3 bases removed from V and 4 bases from J, the gap between germline ends came to 10 bases. This CDR3 reads CASSFATENQPQHF. Written as DNA, the CDR3 is TGTGCCAGCAGCTTCGCGACAGAAAATCAGCCCCAGCATTTT.

This sequence joins TRBV7-9 and TRBJ2-6; maybe TRBD2 (5 bases). CDR3 length equals 16 residues. The germline V and J ends were trimmed by 6 bases and 0 bases, with 12 bases remaining between them. The V gene's germline CDR1 is SEHNR and CDR2 FQNEAQ (reference sequence). The CDR3 sequence: CASRSLRASGANVLTF. The CDR3, as DNA: TGTGCCAGCAGATCGCTGAGGGCCTCTGGGGCCAACGTCCTGACTTTC.